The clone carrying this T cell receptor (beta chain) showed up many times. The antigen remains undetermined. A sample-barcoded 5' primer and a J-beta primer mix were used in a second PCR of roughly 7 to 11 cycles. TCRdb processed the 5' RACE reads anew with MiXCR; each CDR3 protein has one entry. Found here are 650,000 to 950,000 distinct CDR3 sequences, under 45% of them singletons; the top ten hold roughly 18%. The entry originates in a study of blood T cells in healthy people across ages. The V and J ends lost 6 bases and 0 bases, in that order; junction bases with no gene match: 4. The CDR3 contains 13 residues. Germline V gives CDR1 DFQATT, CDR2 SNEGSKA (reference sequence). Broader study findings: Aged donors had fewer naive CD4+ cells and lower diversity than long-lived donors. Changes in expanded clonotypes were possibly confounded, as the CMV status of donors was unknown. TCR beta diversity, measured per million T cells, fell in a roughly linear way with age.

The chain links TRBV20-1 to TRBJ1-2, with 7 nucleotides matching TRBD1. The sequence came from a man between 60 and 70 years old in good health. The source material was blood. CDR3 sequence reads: CSAPRGANYGYTF. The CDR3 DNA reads TGCAGTGCGCCCAGGGGGGCTAACTATGGCTACACCTTC.